This TCR beta chain was captured in a study of CD8 T cells in Susac syndrome. CD8+ and CD4+ T cells circulating in blood were sequenced for TCR beta. The multiple sclerosis controls were treatment-naive patients affected by stable or active relapsing-remitting disease. In contrast to the negatively isolated CD8+ and CD4+ T cells, TEMRA cells were FACS-enriched. Reverse transcription of roughly 0.5 to 1 ug RNA was carried out with random hexamers. Amplification of TCR beta CDR3 across 54 Vbeta and 13 Jbeta was performed with immunoSEQ multiplex PCR. TCRdb re-called the immunoSEQ multiplex PCR reads with MiXCR, one entry per CDR3 protein. The table lists about 200,000 distinct CDR3 sequences, 95% of them singletons. CDR3 size: 14 residues. From germline, CDR1 is DFQATT and CDR2 SNEGSKA (reference sequence). The V and J ends lost 0 bases and 5 bases respectively, with 13 bases between them.

Sequenced: CD4+ T cells from PBMCs. V gene TRBV20-1 combines with J gene TRBJ2-5; unclear D gene. This TCR was sampled from a human donor with multiple sclerosis. The CDR3 protein is CSARDPWGGETQYF. DNA of the CDR3: TGCAGTGCTAGAGATCCCTGGGGTGGGGAGACCCAGTACTTC.